This TCR beta chain is drawn from a study of CD8 T cells in ankylosing spondylitis. Findings of the study overall: Ankylosing spondylitis blood appeared to be characterized by a TCR beta motif of under 10 highly homologous variants.

Germline CDR1 DFQATT, CDR2 SNEGSKA (reference sequence). CDR3 length equals 15 residues. The ends lost 2 bases at V and 5 bases at J; junction bases unmatched: 10. TCRdb recomputed calls from the 5' RACE reads with MiXCR, one row per CDR3 protein. The sample includes more than 400,000 distinct CDR3 sequences, about 5.2% of them seen just once. This clonotype was observed many times. The antigen remains unidentified. Sequences were obtained from blood, either unsorted or a sorted T cell fraction (not recorded which). The TCR sequence derives from a male donor with ankylosing spondylitis. The chain carries TRBV20-1 and TRBJ1-1; 8 nucleotides align to TRBD1. The CDR3 loop reads CSARPRDRSRTEAFF. CDR3 nucleotide sequence: TGCAGTGCTAGACCAAGGGACAGGTCCAGAACTGAAGCTTTCTTT.